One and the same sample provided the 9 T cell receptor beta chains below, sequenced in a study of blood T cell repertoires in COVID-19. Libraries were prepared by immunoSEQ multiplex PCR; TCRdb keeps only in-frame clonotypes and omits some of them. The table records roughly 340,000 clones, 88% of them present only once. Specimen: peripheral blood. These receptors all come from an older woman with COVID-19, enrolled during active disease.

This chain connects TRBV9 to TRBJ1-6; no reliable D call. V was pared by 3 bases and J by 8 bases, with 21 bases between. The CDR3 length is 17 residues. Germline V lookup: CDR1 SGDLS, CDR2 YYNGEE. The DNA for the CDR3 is TGTGCCAGCAGCGCTAAACTCATCCTAACCGAAGATTCACCCCTCCACTTT. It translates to CASSAKLILTEDSPLHF.

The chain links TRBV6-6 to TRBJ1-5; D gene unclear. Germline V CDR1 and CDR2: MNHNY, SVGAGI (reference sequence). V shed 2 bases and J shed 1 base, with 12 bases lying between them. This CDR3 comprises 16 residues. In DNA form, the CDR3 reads TGTGCCAGCAGTTACGTTACTACTCTCAGCAATCAGCCCCAGCATTTT. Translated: CASSYVTTLSNQPQHF.

CDR3 loop: CASSPGGFSYNEQFF. The CDR3 nucleotides read TGCGCCAGCAGCCCTGGGGGGTTTTCCTACAATGAGCAGTTCTTC. V is TRBV5-1 and J is TRBJ2-1; D is perhaps TRBD2 (6 bases). The CDR3 length is 15 residues. The germline V gene has CDR1 SGHRS and CDR2 YFSETQ. Trimming shortened V by 4 bases and J by 1 base, and 12 bases separated the two germline ends.

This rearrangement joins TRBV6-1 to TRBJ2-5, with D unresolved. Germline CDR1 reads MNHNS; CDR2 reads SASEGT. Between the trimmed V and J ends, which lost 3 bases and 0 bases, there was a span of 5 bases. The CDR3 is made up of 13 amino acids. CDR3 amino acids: CASSDPNQETQYF. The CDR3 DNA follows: TGTGCCAGCAGTGACCCAAACCAAGAGACCCAGTACTTC.

CDR3 coding DNA: TGTGCCAGTAGTACTAGCGTCCAAGAGACCCAGTACTTC. Its translation is CASSTSVQETQYF. V is TRBV19 and J is TRBJ2-5; D might be TRBD2 (6 bases). The CDR3 length is 13 residues. Germline V gene data show CDR1 as LNHDA and CDR2 as SQIVND (reference sequence). V lost 4 bases, J lost 1 base, and 7 bases lay in between.

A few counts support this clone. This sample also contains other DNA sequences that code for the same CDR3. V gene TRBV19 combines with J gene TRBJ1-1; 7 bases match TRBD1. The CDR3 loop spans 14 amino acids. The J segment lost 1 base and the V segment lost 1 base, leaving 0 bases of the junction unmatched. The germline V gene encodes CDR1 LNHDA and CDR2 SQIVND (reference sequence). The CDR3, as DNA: TGTGCCAGTAGTATAGGACAGGGGAACACTGAAGCTTTCTTT. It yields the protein CASSIGQGNTEAFF.

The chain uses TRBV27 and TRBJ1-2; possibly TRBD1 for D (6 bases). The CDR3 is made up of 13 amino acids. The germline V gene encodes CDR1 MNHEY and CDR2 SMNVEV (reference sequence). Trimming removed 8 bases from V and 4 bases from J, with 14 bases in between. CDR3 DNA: TGTGCCAGCCGGGGGGCAGGAATCTATGGCTACACCTTC. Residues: CASRGAGIYGYTF.

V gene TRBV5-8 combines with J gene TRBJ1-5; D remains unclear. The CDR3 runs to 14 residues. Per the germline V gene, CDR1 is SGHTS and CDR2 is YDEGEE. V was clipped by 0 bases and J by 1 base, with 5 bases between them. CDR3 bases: TGTGCCAGCAGCTTGGGTATCAGCAATCAGCCCCAGCATTTT. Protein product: CASSLGISNQPQHF. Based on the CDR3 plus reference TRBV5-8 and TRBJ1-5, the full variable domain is EAGVTQSPTHLIKTRGQQATLRCSPISGHTSVYWYQQALGLGLQFLLWYDEGEERNRGNFPPRFSGRQFPNYSSELNVNALELEDSALYLCASSLGISNQPQHFGDGTRLSIL.

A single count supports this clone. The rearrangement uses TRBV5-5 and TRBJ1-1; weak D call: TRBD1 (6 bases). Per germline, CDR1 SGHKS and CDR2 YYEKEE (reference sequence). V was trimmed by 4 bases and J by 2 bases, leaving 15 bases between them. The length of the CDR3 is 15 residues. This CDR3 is CASSGTGKGNTEAFF. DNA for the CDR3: TGTGCCAGCAGCGGCACAGGGAAGGGAAACACTGAAGCTTTCTTT.